This TCR beta chain is from a study of technical replicates of blood from a handful of donors. V lost 7 bases and J lost 4; bases outside the gene matches: 10. The CDR3 spans 15 residues. CDR1 is SEHNR and CDR2 is FQNEAQ in the germline V gene (reference sequence). Profiling relied on immunoSEQ multiplex PCR, and the TCRdb table lists in-frame clones only, not all of them. The sample consists of tens of thousands of clones, 97% of them appearing once. The genes are TRBV7-9 and TRBJ2-1; TRBD1 agrees at 7 bases. This receptor was identified in a human donor in good health. The source material was T cells isolated from PBMCs. CDR3 in amino acids: CASNPDRDQYNEQFF. The CDR3 DNA sequence: TGTGCCAGCAACCCCGACAGGGACCAATACAATGAGCAGTTCTTC.